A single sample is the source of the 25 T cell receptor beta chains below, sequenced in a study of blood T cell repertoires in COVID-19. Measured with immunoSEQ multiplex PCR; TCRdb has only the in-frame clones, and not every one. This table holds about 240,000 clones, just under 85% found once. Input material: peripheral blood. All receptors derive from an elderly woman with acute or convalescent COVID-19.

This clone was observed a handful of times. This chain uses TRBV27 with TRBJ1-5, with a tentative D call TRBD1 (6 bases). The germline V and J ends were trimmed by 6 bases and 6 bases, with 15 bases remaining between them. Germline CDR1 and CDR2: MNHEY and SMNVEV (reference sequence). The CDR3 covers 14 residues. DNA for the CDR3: TGTGCCAGCAGCAAACAGGGCGGCTCTCAGCCCCAGCATTTT. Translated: CASSKQGGSQPQHF.

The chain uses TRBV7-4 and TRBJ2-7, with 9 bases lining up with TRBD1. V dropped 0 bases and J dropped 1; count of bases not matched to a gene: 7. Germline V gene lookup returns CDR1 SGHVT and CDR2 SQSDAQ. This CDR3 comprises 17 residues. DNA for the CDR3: TGTGCCAGCAGCTTAGCTGTCCGGGACAGGGTATCCTACGAGCAGTACTTC. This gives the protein CASSLAVRDRVSYEQYF.

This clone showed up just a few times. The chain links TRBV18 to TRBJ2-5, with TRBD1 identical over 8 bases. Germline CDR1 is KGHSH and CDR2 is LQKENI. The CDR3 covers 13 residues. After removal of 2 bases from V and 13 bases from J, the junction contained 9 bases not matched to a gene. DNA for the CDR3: TGTGCCAGCTCACCATCCGGACAGGGCATCCTGTACTTC. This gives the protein CASSPSGQGILYF.

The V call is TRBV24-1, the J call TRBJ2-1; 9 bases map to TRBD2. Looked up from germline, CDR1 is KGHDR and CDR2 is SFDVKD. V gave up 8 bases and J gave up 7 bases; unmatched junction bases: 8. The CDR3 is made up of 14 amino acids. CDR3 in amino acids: CATKEAGGQNEQFF. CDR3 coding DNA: TGTGCCACCAAGGAAGCGGGGGGCCAAAATGAGCAGTTCTTC.

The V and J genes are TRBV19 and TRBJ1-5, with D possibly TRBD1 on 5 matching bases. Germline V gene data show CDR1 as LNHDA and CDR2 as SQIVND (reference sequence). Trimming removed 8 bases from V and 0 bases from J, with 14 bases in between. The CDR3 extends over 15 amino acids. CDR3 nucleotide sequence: TGTGCCAGTCGCGTGACAGACACTAGCAATCAGCCCCAGCATTTT. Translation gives CASRVTDTSNQPQHF.

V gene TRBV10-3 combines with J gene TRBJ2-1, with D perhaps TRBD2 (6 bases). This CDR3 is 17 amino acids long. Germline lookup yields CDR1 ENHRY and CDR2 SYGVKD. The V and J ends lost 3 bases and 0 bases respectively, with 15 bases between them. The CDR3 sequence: CAISDRTGVSSYNEQFF. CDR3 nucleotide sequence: TGTGCCATCAGTGATAGGACGGGGGTCAGCTCCTACAATGAGCAGTTCTTC.

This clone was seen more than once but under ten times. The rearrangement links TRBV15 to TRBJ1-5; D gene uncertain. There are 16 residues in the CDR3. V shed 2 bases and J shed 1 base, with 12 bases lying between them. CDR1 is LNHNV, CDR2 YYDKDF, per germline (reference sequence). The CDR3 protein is CATSRRSPGSNQPQHF. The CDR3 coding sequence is TGTGCCACCAGCAGAAGGTCCCCCGGGAGCAATCAGCCCCAGCATTTT.

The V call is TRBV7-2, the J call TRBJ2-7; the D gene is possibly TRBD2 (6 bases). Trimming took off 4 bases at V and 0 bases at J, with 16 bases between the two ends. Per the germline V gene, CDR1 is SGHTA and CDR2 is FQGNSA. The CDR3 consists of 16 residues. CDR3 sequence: CASSSNAGLSSYEQYF. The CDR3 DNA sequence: TGTGCCAGCAGCTCTAACGCGGGGCTGAGCTCCTACGAGCAGTACTTC. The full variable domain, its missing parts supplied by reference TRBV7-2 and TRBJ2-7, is GAGVSQSPSNKVTEKGKDVELRCDPISGHTALYWYRQSLGQGLEFLIYFQGNSAPDKSGLPSDRFSAERTGGSVSTLTIQRTQQEDSAVYLCASSSNAGLSSYEQYFGPGTRLTVT.

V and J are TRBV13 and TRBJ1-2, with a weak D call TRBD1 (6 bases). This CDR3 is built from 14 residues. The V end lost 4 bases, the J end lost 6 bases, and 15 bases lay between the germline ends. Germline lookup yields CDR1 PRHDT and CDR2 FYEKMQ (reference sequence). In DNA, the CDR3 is TGTGCCAGCAGCTCAGCCGGGACACGCCATGGCTACACCTTC. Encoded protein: CASSSAGTRHGYTF.

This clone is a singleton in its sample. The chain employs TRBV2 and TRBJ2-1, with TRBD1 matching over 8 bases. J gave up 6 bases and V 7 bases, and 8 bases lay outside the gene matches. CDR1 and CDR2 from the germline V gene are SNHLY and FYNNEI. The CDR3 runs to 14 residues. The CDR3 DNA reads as TGTGCCAGCATGGACAGGGCGAGTGGCAATGAGCAGTTCTTC. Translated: CASMDRASGNEQFF.

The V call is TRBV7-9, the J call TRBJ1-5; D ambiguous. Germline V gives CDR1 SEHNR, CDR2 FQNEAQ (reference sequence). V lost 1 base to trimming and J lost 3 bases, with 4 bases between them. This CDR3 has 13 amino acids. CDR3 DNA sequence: TGTGCCAGCAGCTTAGGGCCCAATCAGCCCCAGCATTTT. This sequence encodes CASSLGPNQPQHF.

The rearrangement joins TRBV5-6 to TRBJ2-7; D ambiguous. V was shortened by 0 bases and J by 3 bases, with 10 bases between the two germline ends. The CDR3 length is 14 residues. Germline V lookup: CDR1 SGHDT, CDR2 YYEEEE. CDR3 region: CASSLERSFYEQYF. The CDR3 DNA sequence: TGTGCCAGCAGCTTGGAGAGGAGTTTCTACGAGCAGTACTTC.

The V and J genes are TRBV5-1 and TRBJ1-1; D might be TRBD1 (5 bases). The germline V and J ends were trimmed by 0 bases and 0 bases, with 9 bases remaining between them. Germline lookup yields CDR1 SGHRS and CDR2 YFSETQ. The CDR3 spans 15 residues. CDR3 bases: TGCGCCAGCAGCTTGGAAGGGGTCGTGAACACTGAAGCTTTCTTT. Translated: CASSLEGVVNTEAFF.

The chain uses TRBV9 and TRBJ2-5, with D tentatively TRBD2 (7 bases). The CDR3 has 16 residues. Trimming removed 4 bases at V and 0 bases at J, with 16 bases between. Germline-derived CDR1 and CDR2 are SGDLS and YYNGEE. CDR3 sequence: CASSPLPGGDQETQYF. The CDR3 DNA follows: TGTGCCAGCAGCCCCCTGCCGGGGGGCGACCAAGAGACCCAGTACTTC. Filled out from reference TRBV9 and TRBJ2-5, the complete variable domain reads DSGVTQTPKHLITATGQRVTLRCSPRSGDLSVYWYQQSLDQGLQFLIQYYNGEERAKGNILERFSAQQFPDLHSELNLSSLELGDSALYFCASSPLPGGDQETQYFGPGTRLLVL.

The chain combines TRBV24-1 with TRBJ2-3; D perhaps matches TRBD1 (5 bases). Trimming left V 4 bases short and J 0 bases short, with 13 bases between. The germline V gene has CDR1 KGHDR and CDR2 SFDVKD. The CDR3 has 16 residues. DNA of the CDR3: TGTGCCACCAGTGACCGGACAACACCTAGCACAGATACGCAGTATTTT. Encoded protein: CATSDRTTPSTDTQYF.

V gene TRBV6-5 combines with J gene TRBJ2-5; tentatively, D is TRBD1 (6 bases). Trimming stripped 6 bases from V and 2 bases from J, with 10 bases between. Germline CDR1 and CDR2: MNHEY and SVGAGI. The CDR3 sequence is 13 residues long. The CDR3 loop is CASSRGQQETQYF. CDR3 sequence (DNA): TGTGCCAGCAGCCGCGGACAGCAAGAGACCCAGTACTTC.

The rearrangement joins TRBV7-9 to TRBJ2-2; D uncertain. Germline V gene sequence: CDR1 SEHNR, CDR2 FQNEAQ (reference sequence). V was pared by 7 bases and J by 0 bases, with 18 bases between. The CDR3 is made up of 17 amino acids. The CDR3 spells CASKPLEPRSNTGELFF. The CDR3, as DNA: TGTGCCAGCAAGCCCCTTGAGCCGCGGTCGAACACCGGGGAGCTGTTTTTT. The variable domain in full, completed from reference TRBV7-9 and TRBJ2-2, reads DTGVSQNPRHKITKRGQNVTFRCDPISEHNRLYWYRQTLGQGPEFLTYFQNEAQLEKSRLLSDRFSAERPKGSFSTLEIQRTEQGDSAMYLCASKPLEPRSNTGELFFGEGSRLTVL.

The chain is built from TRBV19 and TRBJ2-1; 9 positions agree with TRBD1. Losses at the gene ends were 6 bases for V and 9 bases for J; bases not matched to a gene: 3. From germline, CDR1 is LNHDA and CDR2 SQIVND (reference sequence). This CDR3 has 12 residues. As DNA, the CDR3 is TGTGCCAGTAGGATGACAGGGGGTGAGCAGTTCTTC. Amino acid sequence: CASRMTGGEQFF.

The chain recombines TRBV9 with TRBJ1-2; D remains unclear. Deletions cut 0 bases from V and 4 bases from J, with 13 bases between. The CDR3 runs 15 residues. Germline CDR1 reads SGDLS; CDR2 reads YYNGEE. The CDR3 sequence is CASSVAGSSSYGYTF. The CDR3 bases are TGTGCCAGCAGCGTAGCGGGGAGTAGTAGCTATGGCTACACCTTC.

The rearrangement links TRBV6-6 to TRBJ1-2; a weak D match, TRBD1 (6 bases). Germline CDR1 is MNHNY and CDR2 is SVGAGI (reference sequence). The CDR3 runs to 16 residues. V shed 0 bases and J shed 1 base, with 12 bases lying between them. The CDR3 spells CASSYSPDSFNYGYTF. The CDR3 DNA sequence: TGTGCCAGCAGTTACTCCCCGGACAGTTTTAACTATGGCTACACCTTC.

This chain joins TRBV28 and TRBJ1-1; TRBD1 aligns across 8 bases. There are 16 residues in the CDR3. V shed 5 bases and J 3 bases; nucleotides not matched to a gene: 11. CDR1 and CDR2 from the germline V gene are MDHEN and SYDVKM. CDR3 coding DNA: TGTGCCAGCAGTACACCCTCAGGGGGCCGAGACACTGAAGCTTTCTTT. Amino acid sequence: CASSTPSGGRDTEAFF.

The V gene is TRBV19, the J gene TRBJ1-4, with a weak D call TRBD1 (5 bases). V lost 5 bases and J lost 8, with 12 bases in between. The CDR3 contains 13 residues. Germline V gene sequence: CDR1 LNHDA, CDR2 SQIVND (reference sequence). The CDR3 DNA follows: TGTGCCAGTAGTTGGAACGGGGGGGAAAAACTGTTTTTT. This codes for CASSWNGGEKLFF.

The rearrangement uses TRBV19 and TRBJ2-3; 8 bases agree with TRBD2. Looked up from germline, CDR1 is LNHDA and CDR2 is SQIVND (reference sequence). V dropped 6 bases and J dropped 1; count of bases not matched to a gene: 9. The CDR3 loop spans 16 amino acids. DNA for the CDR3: TGTGCCAGTAGCCGCCTTTCAGCGGGGGGCACAGATACGCAGTATTTT. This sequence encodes CASSRLSAGGTDTQYF.

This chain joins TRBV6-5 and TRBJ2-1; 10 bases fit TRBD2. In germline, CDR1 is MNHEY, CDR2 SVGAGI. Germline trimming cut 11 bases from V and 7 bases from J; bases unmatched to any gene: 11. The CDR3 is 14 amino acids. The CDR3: CAPSCSSGGNEQFF. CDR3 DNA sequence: TGTGCCCCCTCTTGCTCTAGCGGGGGTAATGAGCAGTTCTTC.

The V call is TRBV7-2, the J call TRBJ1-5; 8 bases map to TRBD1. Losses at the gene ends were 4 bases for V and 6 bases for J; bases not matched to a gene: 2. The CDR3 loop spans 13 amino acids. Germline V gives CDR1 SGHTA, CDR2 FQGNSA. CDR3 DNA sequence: TGTGCCAGCAGCTCGACAGGGGCTCAGCCCCAGCATTTT. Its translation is CASSSTGAQPQHF.